The 16 T cell receptor beta chains below were found in one sample sequenced in a study of T-cell memory formation after mild COVID-19 (dated by TCRdb to the early 2020s). Preparation of the library involved 5' RACE. Instrument used: Illumina NovaSeq 6000. The public sequencing data were trimmed at Q25 with fastp and processed into clonotypes with MiXCR by TCRdb, which kept only in-frame beta chains. CDR3 protein duplicates are merged, each entry listing the most common genes and DNA. Counted in this sample were roughly 200,000 distinct CDR3 sequences; 9.5% to 10% of them appeared once. The ten most abundant clones make up 3% to 4.5% of the sample. What was sequenced was PBMCs or a T cell subset sorted from them (not recorded which). These receptors were obtained from a man between 18 and 35 years old who had mild COVID-19 (a few samples of this study predate the infection). The sample titles of this study are shuffled in the database, so cell type and time point are left out; the donor was told from shared clones.

This clonotype was recorded at least ten times. The chain joins TRBV11-2 to TRBJ2-4; weak D call: TRBD2 (5 bases). This CDR3 is built from 13 residues. From germline, CDR1 is SGHAT and CDR2 FQNNGV. The V gene lost 4 bases and the J gene lost 1 base, with 5 bases spanning the gap. The CDR3: CASSSGAKNIQYF. The CDR3 DNA sequence: TGTGCCAGCAGCTCGGGGGCCAAAAACATTCAGTACTTC.

This clonotype was counted many times. V gene TRBV5-4 combines with J gene TRBJ2-5; D remains ambiguous. CDR1 SGHNT and CDR2 YYREEE come from the germline V gene (reference sequence). This CDR3 region has 13 residues. V was pared by 0 bases and J by 4 bases, with 7 bases between. The CDR3 nucleotides read TGTGCCAGCAGCTTGGGACATTCAGAGACCCAGTACTTC. As protein: CASSLGHSETQYF.

The J gene is TRBJ1-5, the V gene TRBV7-2; unclear D gene. V lost 6 bases and J 6 bases, leaving 21 bases between the germline ends. Germline loops: CDR1 SGHTA, CDR2 FQGNSA. There are 16 residues in the CDR3. This chain's CDR3 is CASSSLPGAGGQPQHF. DNA of the CDR3: TGTGCCAGCAGTTCCCTCCCGGGAGCAGGAGGTCAGCCCCAGCATTTT.

This clonotype was seen only a few times. This chain connects TRBV20-1 to TRBJ1-1, with D perhaps TRBD1 (6 bases). The CDR3 contains 15 residues. Germline V lookup: CDR1 DFQATT, CDR2 SNEGSKA (reference sequence). The V gene lost 6 bases and the J gene lost 4 bases, with 21 bases spanning the gap. The CDR3 DNA sequence: TGCAGTGCAACACCGGGACACCGGCTCCCCACTGAAGCTTTCTTT. The encoded protein is CSATPGHRLPTEAFF.

The J gene is TRBJ1-3, the V gene TRBV5-1, with D perhaps matching TRBD1 (5 bases). Germline CDR1 and CDR2: SGHRS and YFSETQ. Trimming stripped 0 bases from V and 4 bases from J, with 20 bases between. The CDR3 extends over 18 amino acids. In DNA, the CDR3 is TGCGCCAGCAGCTTGGAGTCATTCGTTGGGACGTTAGGAAACACCATATATTTT. This codes for CASSLESFVGTLGNTIYF.

In this sample, this clonotype turned up a few times. This chain joins TRBV29-1 and TRBJ2-3; tentative D call: TRBD1 (6 bases). The length of the CDR3 is 15 residues. V was cut by 1 base and J by 2 bases, with 13 bases left in between. Per the germline V gene, CDR1 is SQVTM and CDR2 is ANQGSEA. As DNA, the CDR3 is TGCAGCGTTGAAGTATGGGGGACATACACAGATACGCAGTATTTT. Amino acids: CSVEVWGTYTDTQYF.

The chain recombines TRBV2 with TRBJ2-7; D call uncertain. Trimming took off 5 bases at V and 5 bases at J, with 10 bases between the two ends. The CDR3 is 12 residues long. Germline V gene data show CDR1 as SNHLY and CDR2 as FYNNEI. CDR3 residues: CASSLTVNEQYF. Here the CDR3 DNA reads TGTGCCAGCAGTCTCACGGTTAACGAGCAGTACTTC.

This clonotype has a handful of counts. The chain combines TRBV6-2 or TRBV6-3 with TRBJ1-6; no firm D call. The V gene lost 0 bases and the J gene lost 6 bases, with 3 bases spanning the gap. The CDR3 has 13 amino acids. Germline V CDR1 and CDR2: MNHEY, SVGEGT. The CDR3 DNA sequence: TGTGCCAGCAGTTACTCGGGTAATTCACCCCTCCACTTT. Residues: CASSYSGNSPLHF.

This clonotype was observed a handful of times. The rearrangement links TRBV2 to TRBJ2-1; maybe TRBD2 (6 bases). The germline V gene encodes CDR1 SNHLY and CDR2 FYNNEI. The V gene lost 6 bases and the J gene lost 10 bases, with 13 bases spanning the gap. The length of the CDR3 is 12 residues. The CDR3 is CASRGDFEEQFF. CDR3 nucleotide sequence: TGTGCCAGCAGAGGGGACTTCGAAGAGCAGTTCTTC.

There are a few counts of this clonotype. The rearrangement links TRBV12-3 or TRBV12-4 to TRBJ1-2, with D possibly TRBD1 on 6 matching bases. CDR3 length: 14 residues. The V gene lost 6 bases and the J gene lost 7 bases, with 18 bases spanning the gap. CDR3 protein: CASSPLMGAGGYTF. The CDR3 bases are TGTGCCAGCAGCCCCTTGATGGGGGCTGGTGGCTACACCTTC.

Only a few counts were recorded for this clonotype. The V gene is TRBV7-3, the J gene TRBJ2-1; TRBD1 agrees at 8 bases. V lost 3 bases and J lost 3; bases outside the gene matches: 4. CDR1 is SGHTA, CDR2 FQGTGA, per germline. CDR3 size: 15 residues. Here the CDR3 reads CASSFGQGGYNEQFF. The CDR3 coding sequence is TGTGCCAGCAGCTTCGGACAGGGTGGCTACAATGAGCAGTTCTTC.

This clonotype was picked up many times. The chain links TRBV18 to TRBJ2-5; no reliable D call. V lost 1 base and J lost 4, with 10 bases in between. From germline, CDR1 is KGHSH and CDR2 LQKENI. CDR3 length: 14 amino acids. As DNA, the CDR3 is TGTGCCAGCTCACCACAGTTTTTCCGAGAGACCCAGTACTTC. It encodes CASSPQFFRETQYF.

The chain has TRBV28 and TRBJ2-5; 7 bases map to TRBD2. Trimming took 6 bases from V and 7 from J; bases not matched to a gene: 17. The CDR3 runs 16 residues. CDR1 is MDHEN and CDR2 is SYDVKM in the germline V gene. This chain's CDR3 is CASSSAGVLGEGTQYF. DNA for the CDR3: TGTGCCAGCAGCTCGGCGGGGGTCCTCGGGGAGGGGACCCAGTACTTC.

This clonotype was observed a handful of times. CDR3: CASSLRGPYNEQFF. The CDR3 region has the DNA TGTGCCAGCAGCTTGAGGGGGCCCTACAATGAGCAGTTCTTC. The genes are TRBV5-6 and TRBJ2-1; 7 nucleotides agree with TRBD1. V shed 1 base and J 2 bases; nucleotides not matched to a gene: 0. CDR3 length: 14 amino acids. Germline V CDR1 and CDR2: SGHDT, YYEEEE.

This clonotype was recorded many times. The chain couples TRBV5-1 to TRBJ2-7, with TRBD2 as a possible D gene (7 bases). This CDR3 spans 16 amino acids. Germline CDR1 and CDR2: SGHRS and YFSETQ. Trimming stripped 1 base from V and 3 bases from J, with 17 bases between. In DNA, the CDR3 is TGCGCCAGCAGCTTGAGGGGGGGCCGTAACAACTACGAGCAGTACTTC. Encoded protein: CASSLRGGRNNYEQYF.

This clonotype has at least ten counts. The chain recombines TRBV29-1 with TRBJ2-5; weak D call: TRBD1 (5 bases). The V end was cut by 1 base, the J end by 2 bases, with 17 bases between. The germline V gene has CDR1 SQVTM and CDR2 ANQGSEA. CDR3 length: 16 residues. CDR3 loop: CSVEGGDAAIQETQYF. In DNA form, the CDR3 reads TGCAGCGTTGAAGGGGGCGATGCTGCCATTCAAGAGACCCAGTACTTC.